Sequencing of this T cell receptor beta chain was carried out in a study of Tregs in tolerant kidney transplant recipients (dated by TCRdb to the late 2010s). As for the study more broadly: The study used TCRbeta sequencing to identify donor-specific regulatory T cells before combined kidney and bone marrow transplantation, then tracked those cells after transplant. TCRbeta repertoire sequencing was used in 3 healthy controls to compare several methods for expanding Tregs specific for an allogeneic donor. Summary of the overall study and its limitations: The most biologically relevant and donor-specific TCRbeta repertoire appeared to be identified by expanding Tregs with activated donor B cells. Biological reproducibility was not directly assessed, although technical replication error appeared to be minimal. The study was constrained by small patient numbers, and validation of the findings is required in larger populations and under other immunosuppression protocols.

For TCRbeta CDR3 sequencing, genomic DNA from the sorted cells was extracted using the QIAGEN DNeasy Blood and Tissue Kit. Through immunoSEQ, high-throughput TCRbeta CDR3 sequencing was done commercially, including PCR amplification with internal controls and bias correction. The paper's data handling went like this. Unique productive TCRbeta sequences were defined by CDR3 nucleotide sequence where primers matched, otherwise by CDR3 amino acid sequence with Vbeta and Jbeta genes. Sorting error was corrected by removing sequences shared between sorted populations at a frequency ratio of 2:1 or less, and the remaining shared sequences were assigned to the higher population. Donor-reactive sequences were defined as at least 5-fold expanded in CFSE-low cells versus unstimulated cells, with frequency of at least 0.01% in CFSE-low cells. Jensen-Shannon divergence calculated on the top 100 TCRbeta sequences ranked by frequency was used to measure repertoire divergence. For samples with multiple sequencing runs, sorting error was corrected in each run separately before the runs were combined. TCRdb stores this immuneACCESS table with in-frame sequences only. Part of the clones is absent; in the studies checked, under half of the shortfall reflects unresolved V genes, and no reason is known for the rest. V and J calls and clone size are those listed in that table; D and trimming were worked out from the DNA. Within this sample are some 70,000 clones, with roughly 84% of them counted one time only. About 4% of the sample is held by the ten biggest clonotypes.

Concerning this clone itself: Its antigen specificity is not known. No qualities accompany the bases; no much larger clone lies one base away.

Including cysteine and phenylalanine, the CDR3 has 14 amino acids. The sequence is cut down to CDR3 DNA, 42 bases in frame from base 1. The junction shows trimming of 5 bases on V and 2 bases on J, plus 12 bases between the germline ends. The germline V gene gives CDR1 as SGHTA and CDR2 as FQGNSA. Thawed PBMCs were FACS-sorted into unstimulated Tregs (CD4+CD25+CD127-), CD4+ non-Tregs (CD4+CD25-), CD4 cells and CD8 cells. Blood from healthy controls was obtained either from healthy volunteers or as purchased buffy coats. Healthy control blood was processed to PBMCs by Ficoll density gradient and cryopreserved, and patient PBMCs were collected before and after transplant.

Sequenced: CD4+ T cells from blood. The V and J segments used are TRBV7-2 and TRBJ1-2; the D segment cannot be called with confidence. This TCR was sampled from a human donor in good health. The CDR3 region has the sequence CASSADSRNYGYTF. The DNA sequence is given as TGTGCCAGCAGCGCCGACTCCAGGAACTATGGCTACACCTTC.